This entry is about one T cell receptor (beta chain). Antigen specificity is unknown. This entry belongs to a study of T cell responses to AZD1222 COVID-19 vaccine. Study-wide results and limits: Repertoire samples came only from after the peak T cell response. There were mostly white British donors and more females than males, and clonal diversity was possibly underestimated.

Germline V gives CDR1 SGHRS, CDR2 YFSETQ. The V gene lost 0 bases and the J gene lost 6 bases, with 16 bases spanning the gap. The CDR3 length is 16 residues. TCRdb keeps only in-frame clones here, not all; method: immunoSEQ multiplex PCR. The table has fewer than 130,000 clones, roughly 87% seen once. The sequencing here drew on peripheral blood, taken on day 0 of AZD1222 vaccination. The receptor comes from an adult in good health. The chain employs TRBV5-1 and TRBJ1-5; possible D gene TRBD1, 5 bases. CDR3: CASSLVGPGWGQPQHF. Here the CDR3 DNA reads TGCGCCAGCAGCTTGGTCGGCCCAGGGTGGGGTCAGCCCCAGCATTTT.